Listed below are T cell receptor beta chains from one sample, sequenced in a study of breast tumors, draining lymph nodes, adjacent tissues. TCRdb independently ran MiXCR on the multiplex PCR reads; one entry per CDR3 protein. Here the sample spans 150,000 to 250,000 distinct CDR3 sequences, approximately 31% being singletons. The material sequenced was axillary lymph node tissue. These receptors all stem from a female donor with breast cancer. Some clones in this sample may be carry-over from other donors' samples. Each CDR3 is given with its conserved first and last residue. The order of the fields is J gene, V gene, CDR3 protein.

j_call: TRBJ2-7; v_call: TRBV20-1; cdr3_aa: CSALTSVAGPPPYEQYF
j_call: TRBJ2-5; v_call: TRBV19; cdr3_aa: CATSLGKREETQYF
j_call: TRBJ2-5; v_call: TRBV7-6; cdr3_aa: CASSPASPGLAETQYF
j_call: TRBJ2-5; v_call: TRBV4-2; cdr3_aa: CASSQAQTSGATWGETQYF
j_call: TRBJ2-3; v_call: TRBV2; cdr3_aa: CASSDAGGTDTQYF
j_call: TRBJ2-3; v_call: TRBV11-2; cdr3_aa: CASSDGWSTDTQYF
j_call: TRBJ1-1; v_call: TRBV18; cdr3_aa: CASSRDKKGTEAFF
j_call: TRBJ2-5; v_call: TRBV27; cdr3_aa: CASSSGRAGKTQYF
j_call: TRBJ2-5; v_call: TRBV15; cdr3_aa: CATSRGNRGAQTQYF
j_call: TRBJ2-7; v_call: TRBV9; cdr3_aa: CASSVIDTPYEQYF
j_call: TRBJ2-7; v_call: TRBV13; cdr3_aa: CASSLRGPYSYEQYF
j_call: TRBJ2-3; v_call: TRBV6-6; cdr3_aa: CASGEAGGNTDTQYF
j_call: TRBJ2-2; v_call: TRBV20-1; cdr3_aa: CSARRPGLAAVVGELLF
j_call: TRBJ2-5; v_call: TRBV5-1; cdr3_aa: CASTRSGGVEETQYF
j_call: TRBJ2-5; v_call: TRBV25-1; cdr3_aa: CASSGPGSGEETQYF
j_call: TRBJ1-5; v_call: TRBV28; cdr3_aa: CASFDTGTRYSNQPQHF
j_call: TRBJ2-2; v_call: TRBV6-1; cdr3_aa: CASSPQLARATGELFF
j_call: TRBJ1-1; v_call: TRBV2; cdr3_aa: CASSAYTEAFF
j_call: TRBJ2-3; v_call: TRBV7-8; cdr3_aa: CASSLGVSTDTQYF
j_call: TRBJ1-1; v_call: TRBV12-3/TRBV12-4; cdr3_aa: CAGGNGLEAFF
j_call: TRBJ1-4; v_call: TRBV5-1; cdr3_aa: CASSLAATNEKLFF
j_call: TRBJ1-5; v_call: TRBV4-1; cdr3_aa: CASSQPRGLDSNQPQHF
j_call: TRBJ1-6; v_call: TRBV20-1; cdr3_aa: CSARGQGTFNSPLHF
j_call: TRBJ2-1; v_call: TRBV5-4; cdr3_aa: CASSGSRAPYNEQFF
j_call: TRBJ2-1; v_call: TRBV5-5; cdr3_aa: CASSFYGGEQFF
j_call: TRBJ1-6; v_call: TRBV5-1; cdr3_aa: CASSSGYNSPLHF
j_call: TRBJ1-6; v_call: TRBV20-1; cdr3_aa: CSARDWGGSPLHF
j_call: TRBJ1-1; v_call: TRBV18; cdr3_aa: CASSPDIDTEAFF
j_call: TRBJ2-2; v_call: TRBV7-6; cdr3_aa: CASSRRAGLNGELFF
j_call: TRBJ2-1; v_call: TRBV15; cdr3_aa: CATSSVPMGGRDEQFF
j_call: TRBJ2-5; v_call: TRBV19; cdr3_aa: CATHGSGRTGQETQYF
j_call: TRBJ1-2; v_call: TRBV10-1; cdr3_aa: CASSTGLNYGYTF
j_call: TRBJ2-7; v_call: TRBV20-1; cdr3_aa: CSARGSTGLEQYF
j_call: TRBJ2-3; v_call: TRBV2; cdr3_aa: CASRGQGLSTDTQYF
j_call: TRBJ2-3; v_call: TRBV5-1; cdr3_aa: CASSPWTSGRTDTQYF
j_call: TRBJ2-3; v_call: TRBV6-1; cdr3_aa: CASSEGGGPDTQYF
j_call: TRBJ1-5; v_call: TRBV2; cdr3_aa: CASSDGGGGQPQHF
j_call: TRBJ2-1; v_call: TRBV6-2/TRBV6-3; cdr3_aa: CASSTLNRGYPRSLNEQFF
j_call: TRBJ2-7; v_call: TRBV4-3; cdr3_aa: CASSQEGLAIHERYF
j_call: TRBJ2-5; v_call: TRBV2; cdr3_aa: CASPPDEGVETQYF
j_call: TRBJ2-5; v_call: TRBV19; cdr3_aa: CASSIRRGQETQYF
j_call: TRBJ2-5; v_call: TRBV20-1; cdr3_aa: CSAGLRVAGGARETQYF